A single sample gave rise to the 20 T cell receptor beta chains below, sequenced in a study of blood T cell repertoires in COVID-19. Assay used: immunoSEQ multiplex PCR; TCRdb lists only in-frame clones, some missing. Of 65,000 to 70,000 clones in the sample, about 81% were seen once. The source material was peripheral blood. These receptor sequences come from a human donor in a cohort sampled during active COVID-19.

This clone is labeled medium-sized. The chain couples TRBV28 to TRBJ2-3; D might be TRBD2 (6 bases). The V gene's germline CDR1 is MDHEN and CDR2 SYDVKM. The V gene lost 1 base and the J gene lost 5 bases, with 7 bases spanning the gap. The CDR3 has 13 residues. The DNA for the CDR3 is TGTGCCAGCAGTTTATCCGGGGGAGATACGCAGTATTTT. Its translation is CASSLSGGDTQYF.

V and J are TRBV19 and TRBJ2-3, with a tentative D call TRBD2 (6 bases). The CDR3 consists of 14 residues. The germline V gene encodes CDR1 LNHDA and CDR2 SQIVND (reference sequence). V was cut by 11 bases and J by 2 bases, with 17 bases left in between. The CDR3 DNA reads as TGTGCCGGTAAGGCGGGGAGGATCACAGATACGCAGTATTTT. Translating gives CAGKAGRITDTQYF.

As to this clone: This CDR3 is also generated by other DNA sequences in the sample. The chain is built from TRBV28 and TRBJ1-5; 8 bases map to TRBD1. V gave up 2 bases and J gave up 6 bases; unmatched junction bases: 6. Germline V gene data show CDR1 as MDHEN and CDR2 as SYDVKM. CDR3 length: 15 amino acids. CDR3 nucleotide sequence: TGTGCCAGCAGTTTAGGACAGGGTTTTCGTCAGCCCCAGCATTTT. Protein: CASSLGQGFRQPQHF.

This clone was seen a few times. CDR3 region: CASSPRDREPNYGYTF. DNA of the CDR3: TGTGCCAGCAGCCCAAGGGACAGGGAACCTAACTATGGCTACACCTTC. The chain recombines TRBV7-2 with TRBJ1-2; 9 nucleotides align to TRBD1. V lost 5 bases, J lost 0 bases, and 7 bases stayed unmatched. From germline, CDR1 is SGHTA and CDR2 FQGNSA. The CDR3 covers 16 residues.

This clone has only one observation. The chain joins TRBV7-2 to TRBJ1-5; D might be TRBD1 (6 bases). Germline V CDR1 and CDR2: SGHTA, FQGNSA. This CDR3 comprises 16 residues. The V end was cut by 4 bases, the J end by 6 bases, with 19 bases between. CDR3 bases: TGTGCCAGCAGCTCGCCGGAACAGGGCATCAGTCAGCCCCAGCATTTT. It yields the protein CASSSPEQGISQPQHF.

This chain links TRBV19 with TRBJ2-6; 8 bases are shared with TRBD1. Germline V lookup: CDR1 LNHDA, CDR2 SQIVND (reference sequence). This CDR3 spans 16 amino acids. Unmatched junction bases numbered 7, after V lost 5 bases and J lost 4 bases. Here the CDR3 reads CASSVQGAPGANVLTF. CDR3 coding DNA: TGTGCCAGTAGTGTCCAGGGGGCGCCCGGGGCCAACGTCCTGACTTTC.

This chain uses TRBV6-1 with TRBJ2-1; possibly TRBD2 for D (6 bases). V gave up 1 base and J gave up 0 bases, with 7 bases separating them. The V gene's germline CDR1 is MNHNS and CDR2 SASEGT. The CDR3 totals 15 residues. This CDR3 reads CASSEVGGSYNEQFF. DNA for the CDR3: TGTGCCAGCAGTGAAGTGGGGGGCTCCTACAATGAGCAGTTCTTC.

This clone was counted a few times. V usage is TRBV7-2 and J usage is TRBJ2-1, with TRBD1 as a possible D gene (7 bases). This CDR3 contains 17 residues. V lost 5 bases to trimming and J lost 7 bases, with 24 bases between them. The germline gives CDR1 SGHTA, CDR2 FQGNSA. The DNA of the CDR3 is TGTGCCAGCAGCAACGGGGGTTGGACAGGTCGGCAAAATGAGCAGTTCTTC. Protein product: CASSNGGWTGRQNEQFF. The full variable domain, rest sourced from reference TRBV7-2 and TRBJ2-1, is GAGVSQSPSNKVTEKGKDVELRCDPISGHTALYWYRQSLGQGLEFLIYFQGNSAPDKSGLPSDRFSAERTGGSVSTLTIQRTQQEDSAVYLCASSNGGWTGRQNEQFFGPGTRLTVL.

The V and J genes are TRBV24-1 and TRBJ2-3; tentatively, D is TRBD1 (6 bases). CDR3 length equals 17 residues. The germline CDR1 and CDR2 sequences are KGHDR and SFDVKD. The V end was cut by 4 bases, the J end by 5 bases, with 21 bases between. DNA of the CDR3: TGTGCCACCAGTGAGGGGGCGGGCCCTCCCGGGAAAGATACGCAGTATTTT. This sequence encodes CATSEGAGPPGKDTQYF.

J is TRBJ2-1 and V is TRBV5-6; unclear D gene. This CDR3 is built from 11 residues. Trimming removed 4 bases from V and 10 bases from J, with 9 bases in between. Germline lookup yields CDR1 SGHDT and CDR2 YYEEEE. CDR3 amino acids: CASSVDMEQFF. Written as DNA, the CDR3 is TGTGCCAGCAGCGTCGACATGGAGCAGTTCTTC.

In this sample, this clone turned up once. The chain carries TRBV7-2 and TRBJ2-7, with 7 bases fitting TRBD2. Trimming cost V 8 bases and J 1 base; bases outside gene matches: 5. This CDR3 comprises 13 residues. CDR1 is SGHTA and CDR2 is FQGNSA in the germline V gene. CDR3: CASRLAASYEQYF. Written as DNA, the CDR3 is TGTGCCAGCCGCCTAGCGGCTTCCTACGAGCAGTACTTC.

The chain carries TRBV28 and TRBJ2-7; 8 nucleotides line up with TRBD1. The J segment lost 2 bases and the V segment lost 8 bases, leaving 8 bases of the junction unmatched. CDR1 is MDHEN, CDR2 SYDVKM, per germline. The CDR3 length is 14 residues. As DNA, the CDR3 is TGTGCCAGCGCCAGGACAGGGTATACCTACGAGCAGTACTTC. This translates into CASARTGYTYEQYF.

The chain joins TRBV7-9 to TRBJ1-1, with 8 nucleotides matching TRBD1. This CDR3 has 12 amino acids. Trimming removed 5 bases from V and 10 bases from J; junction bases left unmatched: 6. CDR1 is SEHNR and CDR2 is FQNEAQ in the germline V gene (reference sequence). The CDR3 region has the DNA TGTGCCAGCAGCCCGGACAGGGCGGTAGCTTTCTTT. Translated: CASSPDRAVAFF.

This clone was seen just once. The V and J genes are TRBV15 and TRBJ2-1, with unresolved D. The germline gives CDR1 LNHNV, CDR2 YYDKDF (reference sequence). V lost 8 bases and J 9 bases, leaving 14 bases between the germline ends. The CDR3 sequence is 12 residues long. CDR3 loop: CATARDLVEQFF. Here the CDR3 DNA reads TGTGCCACCGCTCGAGATCTGGTTGAGCAGTTCTTC.

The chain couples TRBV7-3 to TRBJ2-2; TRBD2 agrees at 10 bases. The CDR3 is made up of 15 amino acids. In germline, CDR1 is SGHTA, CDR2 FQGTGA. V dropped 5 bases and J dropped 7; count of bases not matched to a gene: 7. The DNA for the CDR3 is TGTGCCAGCAGCACAGCGGGAGGGGCAATCGGGGAGCTGTTTTTT. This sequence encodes CASSTAGGAIGELFF.

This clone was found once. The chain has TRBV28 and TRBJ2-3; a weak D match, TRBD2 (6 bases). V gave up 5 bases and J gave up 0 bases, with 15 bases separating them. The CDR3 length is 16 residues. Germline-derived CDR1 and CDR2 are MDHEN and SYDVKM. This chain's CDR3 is CASSLPGGSSTDTQYF. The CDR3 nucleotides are TGTGCCAGCAGTCTCCCCGGGGGAAGTAGCACAGATACGCAGTATTTT.

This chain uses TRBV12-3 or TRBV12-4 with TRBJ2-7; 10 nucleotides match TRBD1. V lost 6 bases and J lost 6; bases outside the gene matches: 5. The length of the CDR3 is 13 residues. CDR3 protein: CASSSGTGVEQYF. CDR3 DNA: TGTGCCAGCAGCAGCGGGACAGGGGTCGAGCAGTACTTC.

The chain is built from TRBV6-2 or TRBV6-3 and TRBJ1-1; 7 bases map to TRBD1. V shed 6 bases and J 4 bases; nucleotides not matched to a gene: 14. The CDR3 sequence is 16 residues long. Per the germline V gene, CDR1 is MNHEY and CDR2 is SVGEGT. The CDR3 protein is CASSLKGGHRGTEAFF. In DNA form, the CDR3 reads TGTGCCAGCAGCCTGAAAGGGGGCCACAGGGGCACTGAAGCTTTCTTT.

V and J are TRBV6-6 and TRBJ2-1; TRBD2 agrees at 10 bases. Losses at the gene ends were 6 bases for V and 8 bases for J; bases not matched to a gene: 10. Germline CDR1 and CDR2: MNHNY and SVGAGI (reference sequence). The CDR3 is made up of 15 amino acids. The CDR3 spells CASRDPSGGLDEQFF. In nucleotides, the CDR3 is TGTGCCAGCAGAGACCCTAGCGGGGGTTTGGATGAGCAGTTCTTC.

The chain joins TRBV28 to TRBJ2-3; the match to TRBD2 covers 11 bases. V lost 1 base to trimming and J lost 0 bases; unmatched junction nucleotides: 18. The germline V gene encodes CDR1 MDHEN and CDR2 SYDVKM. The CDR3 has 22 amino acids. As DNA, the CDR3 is TGTGCCAGCAGTTTATTAGGGTGGGGGGGACTAGCGGACAGGAGTAGCACAGATACGCAGTATTTT. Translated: CASSLLGWGGLADRSSTDTQYF.